One and the same sample provided the 9 T cell receptor beta chains below, sequenced in a study of T cell responses to AZD1222 COVID-19 vaccine (dated by TCRdb to about 2021). Library generation was performed with the immunoSEQ multiplex PCR assay. Drawn from immuneACCESS, this table holds only the in-frame rearrangements with V and J called that TCRdb kept. Clones are partly lost; checked studies trace under half to an unresolved V gene and leave the rest unexplained. This sample holds about 110,000 clones; more than 75% were observed only once. 22% of the sample belongs to the ten largest clones. The sample's time point label is to be understood as: baseline before first vaccination. The source was peripheral blood, collected on day 0 of AZD1222 vaccination. All receptors derive from an adult in good health.

CDR3 bases: TGTGCCAGCAGCTTAGAGTTAGCGCTCGAGCAGTTCTTC. Its protein is CASSLELALEQFF. The V gene is TRBV7-8, the J gene TRBJ2-1; D is possibly TRBD2 (5 bases). CDR1 and CDR2 from the germline V gene are SGHVS and FQNEAQ. Trimming left V 1 base short and J 10 bases short, with 11 bases between. This CDR3 spans 13 amino acids.

The chain couples TRBV6-5 to TRBJ2-2, with 10 bases matching TRBD2. V was clipped by 5 bases and J by 5 bases; unmatched bases: 2. The CDR3 length is 14 residues. Per the germline V gene, CDR1 is MNHEY and CDR2 is SVGAGI. CDR3: CASSTSGATGELFF. CDR3 nucleotide sequence: TGTGCCAGCAGTACTAGCGGGGCGACCGGGGAGCTGTTTTTT.

This clone was seen just once. V gene TRBV5-5 combines with J gene TRBJ2-1; 15 positions agree with TRBD2. The CDR3 loop spans 18 amino acids. Germline CDR1 is SGHKS and CDR2 is YYEKEE (reference sequence). V dropped 0 bases and J dropped 1; count of bases not matched to a gene: 2. CDR3 DNA sequence: TGTGCCAGCAGCTTGGGGACTAGCGGGGGGGCATCCTACAATGAGCAGTTCTTC. This codes for CASSLGTSGGASYNEQFF.

The chain has TRBV6-6 and TRBJ1-2; 9 bases fit TRBD1. This CDR3 has 15 residues. Unmatched junction bases numbered 10, after V lost 6 bases and J lost 5 bases. CDR1 is MNHNY, CDR2 SVGAGI, per germline (reference sequence). The CDR3 nucleotides are TGTGCCAGCAGCCCCGACAGGGGGGTTGGGTATGGCTACACCTTC. The encoded protein is CASSPDRGVGYGYTF.

V usage is TRBV11-3 and J usage is TRBJ2-1; 9 bases agree with TRBD2. The CDR3 is made up of 14 amino acids. Germline values: CDR1 SGHNT, CDR2 YENEEA. The trim removed 5 bases at V and 9 bases at J, leaving 8 bases unmatched. The CDR3: CASSPGVAGVEQFF. The CDR3 DNA is TGTGCCAGCAGCCCCGGGGTAGCGGGGGTTGAGCAGTTCTTC.

The chain recombines TRBV14 with TRBJ1-1; TRBD1 is a possible D gene (5 bases). This CDR3 region has 14 residues. The V gene's germline CDR1 is SGHDN and CDR2 FVKESK. The V end was cut by 1 base, the J end by 6 bases, with 12 bases between. The CDR3 reads CASSQVYGGAEAFF. The CDR3 bases are TGTGCCAGCAGCCAAGTGTACGGAGGGGCTGAAGCTTTCTTT.

This CDR3 is CASSFSDEQYF. The CDR3 region has the DNA TGTGCCAGCAGCTTTTCGGACGAGCAGTACTTC. This chain links TRBV11-2 with TRBJ2-7; D ambiguous. Germline values: CDR1 SGHAT, CDR2 FQNNGV. Between the trimmed V and J ends, which lost 3 bases and 5 bases, there was a span of 5 bases. CDR3 length equals 11 residues.

The count of this clone is one. The chain recombines TRBV25-1 with TRBJ1-1; no clear D gene. Germline V lookup: CDR1 MGHDK, CDR2 SYGVNS. Trimming removed 3 bases at V and 8 bases at J, with 10 bases between. The CDR3 totals 12 residues. CDR3 sequence (DNA): TGTGCCAGCAGTGACATTGGATCCGAAGCTTTCTTT. The encoded protein is CASSDIGSEAFF.

The chain joins TRBV5-5 to TRBJ2-3; D possibly corresponds to TRBD2 (5 bases). This CDR3 comprises 15 residues. The V gene's germline CDR1 is SGHKS and CDR2 YYEKEE (reference sequence). V was cut by 2 bases and J by 0 bases, with 10 bases left in between. CDR3 region: CASSLSGYSTDTQYF. The CDR3 bases are TGTGCCAGCAGCTTATCGGGATATAGCACAGATACGCAGTATTTT. Supplemented by reference TRBV5-5 and TRBJ2-3, the full variable domain reads DAGVTQSPTHLIKTRGQQVTLRCSPISGHKSVSWYQQVLGQGPQFIFQYYEKEERGRGNFPDRFSARQFPNYSSELNVNALLLGDSALYLCASSLSGYSTDTQYFGPGTRLTVL.